The 19 T cell receptor beta chains below were found in one sample sequenced in a study of response to subunit inactivated influenza vaccine. TCRdb re-derived calls from the RT-PCR reads in MiXCR, one entry per CDR3 protein. The data contain 590,000 or so distinct CDR3 sequences, 12% to 15% of them seen just once; the ten biggest clones take up 6% to 9.5%. The starting material was PBMCs from blood, obtained 14 to 15 days before vaccination. Receptors originate from a man aged 50-59 years who received an inactivated influenza vaccine.

The chain uses TRBV6-2 or TRBV6-3 and TRBJ2-2, with a possible D match to TRBD2 (5 bases). The CDR3 runs to 13 residues. V dropped 6 bases and J dropped 3 bases, with 8 bases sitting between them. Germline loops: CDR1 MNHEY, CDR2 SVGEGT. The CDR3 DNA follows: TGTGCCAGCAGGACTACTTACACCGGGGAGCTGTTTTTT. Translation gives CASRTTYTGELFF.

This clonotype was seen ten or more times. The chain links TRBV27 to TRBJ2-7; 9 nucleotides agree with TRBD1. CDR3 length: 15 amino acids. Per germline, CDR1 MNHEY and CDR2 SMNVEV (reference sequence). Trimming cost V 3 bases and J 6 bases; bases outside gene matches: 9. The CDR3 reads CASSFRRDRVGEQYF. As DNA, the CDR3 is TGTGCCAGCAGTTTTCGCCGGGACAGGGTGGGCGAGCAGTACTTC.

This clonotype was observed a few times. The chain combines TRBV20-1 with TRBJ2-7; a possible D gene is TRBD1 (5 bases). V shed 3 bases and J shed 0 bases, with 18 bases lying between them. Per germline, CDR1 DFQATT and CDR2 SNEGSKA (reference sequence). The CDR3 has 16 amino acids. CDR3 DNA: TGCAGTGCTAGTCCTCTAGGACAAACAAACTCCTACGAGCAGTACTTC. It codes for CSASPLGQTNSYEQYF.

Only a few counts were recorded for this clonotype. The V and J genes are TRBV6-2 or TRBV6-3 and TRBJ1-4; D is unclear. CDR1 is MNHEY and CDR2 is SVGEGT in the germline V gene. V lost 4 bases and J 8 bases, leaving 20 bases between the germline ends. This CDR3 has 16 amino acids. The CDR3 here is CASSSDALGLEEKLFF. The CDR3 DNA sequence: TGTGCCAGCAGTTCCGACGCTCTCGGGTTGGAGGAAAAACTGTTTTTT.

Comments on this clonotype: This is likely a read error, given that the CDR3 carries no conserved phenylalanine or tryptophan at its end. The CDR3 loop is CATRQTGSNEQFL. The CDR3 DNA sequence: TGTGCCACTAGACAGACAGGCAGCAATGAGCAGTTCTTG. The chain joins TRBV24-1 to TRBJ2-1; D is possibly TRBD1 (6 bases). Germline-derived CDR1 and CDR2 are KGHDR and SFDVKD. The CDR3 is 13 amino acids. Trimming removed 10 bases at V and 6 bases at J, with 15 bases between.

There are a few counts of this clonotype. The chain combines TRBV7-2 with TRBJ2-1, with TRBD2 identical over 7 bases. The CDR3 totals 14 residues. V lost 4 bases and J lost 4; bases outside the gene matches: 4. Germline V gene lookup returns CDR1 SGHTA and CDR2 FQGNSA. The CDR3 region has the DNA TGTGCCAGCAGCTACGGGACTACTTACAATGAGCAGTTCTTC. It codes for CASSYGTTYNEQFF.

In this sample, this clonotype turned up a few times. The chain uses TRBV11-2 and TRBJ1-1; 7 bases are a match to TRBD1. V gave up 5 bases and J gave up 7 bases; unmatched junction bases: 10. The CDR3 consists of 14 residues. Germline loops: CDR1 SGHAT, CDR2 FQNNGV. This chain's CDR3 is CASSTYRGRVEAFF. Written as DNA, the CDR3 is TGTGCCAGCAGCACCTACAGGGGACGGGTTGAAGCTTTCTTT.

This clonotype has more than one count but fewer than ten. V usage is TRBV7-3 and J usage is TRBJ2-1; 7 bases fit TRBD2. With V trimmed by 7 bases and J by 5 bases, 11 bases remained unmatched. CDR3 length: 15 residues. Germline V gives CDR1 SGHTA, CDR2 FQGTGA. Written as DNA, the CDR3 is TGTGCCAGCACCTTGGGAGGGAGGGCCGACAATGAGCAGTTCTTC. Its translation: CASTLGGRADNEQFF.

This clonotype was observed a handful of times. J is TRBJ2-7 and V is TRBV13; 9 nucleotides agree with TRBD2. The CDR3 consists of 13 residues. Trimming took 6 bases from V and 5 from J; bases not matched to a gene: 5. The germline CDR1 and CDR2 sequences are PRHDT and FYEKMQ (reference sequence). This chain's CDR3 is CASSRRGGNEQYF. CDR3 in DNA: TGTGCCAGCAGTCGGCGGGGGGGGAACGAGCAGTACTTC. Full variable domain (remainder filled in from reference TRBV13 and TRBJ2-7): AAGVIQSPRHLIKEKRETATLKCYPIPRHDTVYWYQQGPGQDPQFLISFYEKMQSDKGSIPDRFSAQQFSDYHSELNMSSLELGDSALYFCASSRRGGNEQYFGPGTRLTVT.

The CDR3 region is CAWSVVGQVVTQYF. CDR3 bases: TGTGCCTGGAGTGTTGTGGGGCAAGTAGTTACCCAGTACTTC. The gene calls are TRBV30 and TRBJ2-5; a weak D match, TRBD1 (5 bases). V was pared by 0 bases and J by 8 bases, with 16 bases between. Germline V gene lookup returns CDR1 GTSNPN and CDR2 SVGIG (reference sequence). CDR3 length: 14 residues.

This clonotype came up a few times. This rearrangement joins TRBV20-1 to TRBJ2-1, with a tentative D call TRBD2 (5 bases). Germline values: CDR1 DFQATT, CDR2 SNEGSKA (reference sequence). The CDR3 totals 13 residues. The ends were cut back, 1 base at V and 9 bases at J, with 13 bases in the middle. CDR3 nucleotides: TGCAGTGCTAGAGCTCGGGAACCCTTTGAGCAGTTCTTC. It is translated as CSARAREPFEQFF.

V and J are TRBV12-3 or TRBV12-4 and TRBJ2-1; D is possibly TRBD2 (5 bases). This CDR3 has 13 residues. Trimming stripped 3 bases from V and 9 bases from J, with 12 bases between. This chain's CDR3 is CASSFLRASEQFF. CDR3 in DNA: TGTGCCAGCAGTTTTTTGAGGGCTAGTGAGCAGTTCTTC.

V and J are TRBV12-3 or TRBV12-4 and TRBJ2-1; 12 bases fit TRBD2. The V and J ends lost 0 bases and 4 bases, in that order; junction bases with no gene match: 10. The CDR3 runs 19 residues. In nucleotides, the CDR3 is TGTGCCAGCAGTTTAGCGGTCTCACTAGCGGGAGGAGTTTACAATGAGCAGTTCTTC. It specifies CASSLAVSLAGGVYNEQFF.

Notes on this clonotype: This may stem from a read error, because a much larger clone lies one nucleotide away. The chain combines TRBV5-1 with TRBJ2-1, with 12 bases that match TRBD2. This CDR3 is built from 16 residues. Germline V lookup: CDR1 SGHRS, CDR2 YFSETQ. The V segment lost 0 bases and the J segment 4 bases; nucleotides outside the gene matches: 2. In DNA, the CDR3 is TGCGCCAGCAGCTTGGCCGGGACTAGCGGGTACAATGAGCAGTTCTTC. Its translation is CASSLAGTSGYNEQFF.

This rearrangement joins TRBV6-1 to TRBJ1-1, with D perhaps TRBD1 (5 bases). The V gene lost 6 bases and the J gene lost 6 bases, with 17 bases spanning the gap. The V gene's germline CDR1 is MNHNS and CDR2 SASEGT. The CDR3 extends over 14 amino acids. The CDR3 spells CASSLLGEVAEAFF. The CDR3 DNA is TGTGCCAGCAGCCTCCTGGGGGAGGTAGCTGAAGCTTTCTTT.

The gene calls are TRBV20-1 and TRBJ1-2; 8 nucleotides line up with TRBD1. The length of the CDR3 is 12 residues. Germline loops: CDR1 DFQATT, CDR2 SNEGSKA (reference sequence). V lost 5 bases to trimming and J lost 6 bases; unmatched junction nucleotides: 5. CDR3 sequence: CSAADRVDGYTF. CDR3 nucleotides: TGCAGTGCTGCGGACAGGGTGGATGGCTACACCTTC.

This clonotype has ten or more counts. The rearrangement uses TRBV7-2 and TRBJ2-2; D call uncertain. The CDR3 runs 13 residues. Germline lookup yields CDR1 SGHTA and CDR2 FQGNSA. The germline V and J ends were trimmed by 4 bases and 3 bases, with 6 bases remaining between them. The DNA for the CDR3 is TGTGCCAGCAGCTCTCGGCACACCGGGGAGCTGTTTTTT. Translation gives CASSSRHTGELFF.

This clonotype showed up just a few times. The chain is built from TRBV10-3 and TRBJ2-3, with a possible D match to TRBD2 (5 bases). The germline V gene encodes CDR1 ENHRY and CDR2 SYGVKD. This CDR3 contains 12 residues. V shed 8 bases and J shed 0 bases, with 6 bases lying between them. The CDR3 DNA sequence: TGTGCCATCGGGGAGAGCACAGATACGCAGTATTTT. This gives the protein CAIGESTDTQYF.

This clonotype was seen more than once but under ten times. The chain uses TRBV5-1 and TRBJ2-7, with 7 bases lining up with TRBD1. This CDR3 contains 15 residues. Looked up from germline, CDR1 is SGHRS and CDR2 is YFSETQ. J gave up 5 bases and V 0 bases, and 8 bases lay outside the gene matches. In nucleotides, the CDR3 is TGCGCCAGCAGCTTGGTGGCAGGGGGTAATCACGAGCAGTACTTC. It yields the protein CASSLVAGGNHEQYF. Together with reference TRBV5-1 and TRBJ2-7, the CDR3 gives the full variable domain: KAGVTQTPRYLIKTRGQQVTLSCSPISGHRSVSWYQQTPGQGLQFLFEYFSETQRNKGNFPGRFSGRQFSNSRSEMNVSTLELGDSALYLCASSLVAGGNHEQYFGPGTRLTVT.